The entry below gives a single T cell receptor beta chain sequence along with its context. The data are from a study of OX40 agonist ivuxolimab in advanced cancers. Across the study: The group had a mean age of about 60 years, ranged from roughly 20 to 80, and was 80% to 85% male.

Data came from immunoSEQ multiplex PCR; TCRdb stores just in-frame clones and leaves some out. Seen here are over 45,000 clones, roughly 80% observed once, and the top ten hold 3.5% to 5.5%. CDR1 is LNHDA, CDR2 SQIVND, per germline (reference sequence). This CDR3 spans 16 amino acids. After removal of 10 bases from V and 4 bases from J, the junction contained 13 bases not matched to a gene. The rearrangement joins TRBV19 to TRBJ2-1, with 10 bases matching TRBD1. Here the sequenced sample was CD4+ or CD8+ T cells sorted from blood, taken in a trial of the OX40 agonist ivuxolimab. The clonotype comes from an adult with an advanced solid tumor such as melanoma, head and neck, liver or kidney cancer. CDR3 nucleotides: TGTGCCACCCTCGGCCTGGGACAGGGGACTTACAATGAGCAGTTCTTC. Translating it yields CATLGLGQGTYNEQFF.